A selection of T cell receptor beta chains follows, all from one sample in a study of blood T cells in healthy people across ages. TCRdb independently ran MiXCR on the 5' RACE reads; one entry per CDR3 protein. The table records some 1.7 million distinct CDR3 sequences, about 30% of them present only once. The source material was blood. All receptors come from a woman in her thirties in good health. Each CDR3 is given with its conserved first and last residue. D genes are given only for firm matches. Not all rows give a size; the values are once, few, many and, for expanded clones, a class.

TRBJ1-2 11 TRBV9 few . CASRQGSGYTF TGTGCCAGCAGGCAGGGAAGTGGCTACACCTTC
TRBJ2-3 11 TRBV2 few . CASTELDTQYF TGTGCCAGCACTGAACTGGATACGCAGTATTTT
TRBJ2-7 14 TRBV5-5 few . CASSPQIGAYEQYF TGTGCCAGCAGCCCACAGATTGGGGCCTACGAGCAGTACTTC
TRBJ2-7 15 TRBV5-1 many TRBD1 CASSYGQGGSYEQYF TGCGCCAGCAGCTACGGACAGGGGGGGTCCTACGAGCAGTACTTC
TRBJ2-1 16 TRBV24-1 . . CATSDLPGKAYNEQFF TGTGCCACCAGTGATTTGCCAGGGAAGGCCTACAATGAGCAGTTCTTC
TRBJ2-3 16 TRBV12-3/TRBV12-4 . . CASRPRVGMSRDTQYF TGTGCCAGCAGGCCGAGGGTTGGGATGAGCAGAGATACGCAGTATTTT
TRBJ2-3 14 TRBV5-1 . . CASSLEGGPDMQYF TGCGCCAGCAGCTTGGAGGGGGGTCCAGATATGCAGTATTTT
TRBJ1-1 15 TRBV29-1 . . CSGIGSITMNTEAFF TGCAGCGGTATTGGGAGTATTACTATGAACACTGAAGCTTTCTTT
TRBJ1-1 14 TRBV11-1 . . CASSPVDRRTEAFF TGTGCCAGCAGCCCTGTTGATAGGAGGACTGAAGCTTTCTTT
TRBJ1-1 15 TRBV5-5 few TRBD1 CASSDGTAANTEAFF TGTGCCAGCAGCGACGGGACAGCAGCGAACACTGAAGCTTTCTTT
TRBJ1-5 15 TRBV6-1 . . CASSDDYRGNQPQHF TGTGCCAGCAGTGACGACTATCGAGGCAATCAGCCCCAGCATTTT
TRBJ1-1 17 TRBV7-3 few TRBD1 CASSSTVPGQGNTEAFF TGTGCCAGCAGCTCTACGGTTCCGGGACAGGGGAACACTGAAGCTTTCTTT
TRBJ2-5 13 TRBV5-5 few . CASSFEAQETQYF TGTGCCAGCAGCTTTGAGGCCCAAGAGACCCAGTACTTC
TRBJ2-7 14 TRBV29-1 many TRBD2 CSGASGANSYEQYF TGCAGTGGAGCTAGCGGAGCAAATTCCTACGAGCAGTACTTC
TRBJ1-5 15 TRBV4-3 few . CASSQGGLLNQPQHF TGCGCCAGCAGCCAAGGGGGACTGCTGAATCAGCCCCAGCATTTT
TRBJ1-2 13 TRBV4-3 . . CASSQEVRYGYTF TGCGCCAGCAGCCAAGAAGTGCGCTATGGCTACACCTTC